This is a list of T cell receptor beta chains from one sample in a study of CD8 T cells in Susac syndrome. TCRdb ran MiXCR on the immunoSEQ multiplex PCR reads and lists one entry per CDR3 protein. The data contain roughly 150,000 distinct CDR3 sequences, 85% to 95% of them singletons. The sample comprised CD8+ T cells from PBMCs. These receptors were taken from a human donor with Susac syndrome. CDR3s include the opening cysteine and the closing phenylalanine or tryptophan.

>16|TRBV3-1|TRBJ2-5
CASSPGTLGAEETQYF
>14|TRBV6-1|TRBJ2-5
CASSVSQVQETQYF
>14|TRBV5-4|TRBJ1-5
CASSFRPGSQPQHF
>10|TRBV30|TRBJ1-1
CAWTDPPRTF
>14|TRBV29-1|TRBJ2-7
CSAQPRVDSYEQYF
>15|TRBV5-1|TRBJ2-1
CASSTSGSGYNEQFF
>13|TRBV29-1|TRBJ2-7
CSVEGGWGDEQYF
>16|TRBV29-1|TRBJ2-1
CSAVALGPGVNGEQFF
>14|TRBV4-1|TRBJ2-5
CASSQGSAQETQYF
>12|TRBV20-1|TRBJ2-1
CSGLAGFNEQFF
>13|TRBV25-1|TRBJ1-4
CASTSAGDEKLFF
>14|TRBV20-1|TRBJ2-3
CSASTGDSTDTQYF
>12|TRBV2|TRBJ2-5
CASSGYQETQYF
>14|TRBV2|TRBJ2-7
CASSDDDTSYEQYF
>13|TRBV20-1|TRBJ1-2
CSAREPDNYGYTF
>18|TRBV4-1|TRBJ2-2
CASSQEERAYWGTGELFF
>14|TRBV6-5|TRBJ2-1
CASSYSAGGDEQFF
>12|TRBV27|TRBJ2-1
CASSTIEDEQFF
>14|TRBV7-9|TRBJ1-4
CASSPGGADEKLFF